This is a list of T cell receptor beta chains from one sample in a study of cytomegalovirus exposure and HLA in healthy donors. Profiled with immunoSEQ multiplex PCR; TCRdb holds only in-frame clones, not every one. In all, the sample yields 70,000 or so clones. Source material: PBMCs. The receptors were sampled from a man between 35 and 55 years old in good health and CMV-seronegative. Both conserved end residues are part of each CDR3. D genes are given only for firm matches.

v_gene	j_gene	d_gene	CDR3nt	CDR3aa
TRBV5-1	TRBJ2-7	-	TGCGCCAGCAGGGCCCCTACAGTGGGGGCCGTCTACGAGCAGTACTTC	CASRAPTVGAVYEQYF
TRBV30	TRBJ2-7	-	TGTGCCTGGACTAGAGGGGGGGGCAATGGCGAGCAGTACTTC	CAWTRGGGNGEQYF
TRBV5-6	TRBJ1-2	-	TGTGCCAGCAGCTTGTTGCAGAACTATGGCTACACCTTC	CASSLLQNYGYTF
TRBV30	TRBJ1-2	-	TGTGCCCGCGCTACGGGTAACTATGGCTACACCTTC	CARATGNYGYTF
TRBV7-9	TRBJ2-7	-	TGTGCCAGCAGCCCTGATGGTCACAGCTACGAGCAGTACTTC	CASSPDGHSYEQYF
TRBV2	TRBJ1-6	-	TGTGCCAGCACTGTAAATTCACCCCTCCACTTT	CASTVNSPLHF
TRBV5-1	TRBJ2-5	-	TGCGCCAGCAGCTTGGCGTCTACCGAAGAGACCCAGTACTTC	CASSLASTEETQYF
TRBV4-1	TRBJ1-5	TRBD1	TGCGCCAGCAGCCAAGCACTACCGGGACAGGGGTCACATCAGCCCCAGCATTTT	CASSQALPGQGSHQPQHF
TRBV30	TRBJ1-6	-	TGTGCCTGGAGTCGTACCGAGTATACGCTTCAAAATTCACCCCTCCACTTT	CAWSRTEYTLQNSPLHF
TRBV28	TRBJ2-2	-	TGTGCCAGCAGCCGCTCGGGCACCGGGGAGCTGTTTTTT	CASSRSGTGELFF
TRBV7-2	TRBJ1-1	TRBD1	TGTGCCAGCAGCCGGACAGGAGGGACTGAAGCTTTCTTT	CASSRTGGTEAFF
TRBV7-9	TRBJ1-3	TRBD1	TGTGCCAGCAGCCGGGGACAGGGGGGACCTGGAAACACCATATATTTT	CASSRGQGGPGNTIYF
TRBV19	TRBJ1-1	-	TGTGCCAGTAGTCTGGCAGGGGTGGGGTACACTGAAGCTTTCTTT	CASSLAGVGYTEAFF
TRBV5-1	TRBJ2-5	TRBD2	TGCGCCAGCACCCGAGACTTCCGGAGGACTAGCGGGAGCCCCCAAGAGACCCAGTACTTC	CASTRDFRRTSGSPQETQYF
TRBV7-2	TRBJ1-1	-	TGTGCCAGCAGCTTAGCGCACGGGGCTGAAGCTTTCTTT	CASSLAHGAEAFF
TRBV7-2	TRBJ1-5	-	TGTGCCAGCAGCCGGGGTTATAGCAATCAGCCCCAGCATTTT	CASSRGYSNQPQHF
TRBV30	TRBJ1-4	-	TGTGCCTGGAGTGTACTGGTCTATGAAAAACTGTTTTTT	CAWSVLVYEKLFF
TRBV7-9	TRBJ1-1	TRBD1	TGTGCCAGCAGCCTGGACAGGGGCACTGAAGCTTTCTTT	CASSLDRGTEAFF
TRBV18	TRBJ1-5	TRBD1	TGTGCCAGCTCATTACAGGGGGCTGATCAGCCCCAGCATTTT	CASSLQGADQPQHF
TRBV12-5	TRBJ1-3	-	TGTGCTAGTGGTTTGGGACAGGGAAACACCATATATTTT	CASGLGQGNTIYF
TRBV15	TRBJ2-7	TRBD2	TGTGCCACCAGCTTTTCTAGCGGGGTCTCCTACGAGCAGTACTTC	CATSFSSGVSYEQYF
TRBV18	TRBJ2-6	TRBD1	TGTGCCAGCTCACCACGAAGGGGGCAAGAATGGGCCAACGTCCTGACTTTC	CASSPRRGQEWANVLTF
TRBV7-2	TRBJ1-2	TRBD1	TGTGCCAGCAGCTTAGTTGAGGGGGCGAACTATGGCTACACCTTC	CASSLVEGANYGYTF
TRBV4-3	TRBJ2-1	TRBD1	TGCGCCAGCAGCCAAGAACGCCAGGGGGCGCACAATGAGCAGTTCTTC	CASSQERQGAHNEQFF
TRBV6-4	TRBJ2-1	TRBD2	TGTGCCAGCAGTGTGCTAGCGGGGGACTACAATGAGCAGTTCTTC	CASSVLAGDYNEQFF
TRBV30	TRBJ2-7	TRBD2	TGTGCCAACCGGACTAGCGAGCCCTACGAGCAGTACTTC	CANRTSEPYEQYF
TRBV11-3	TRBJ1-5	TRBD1	TGTGCAGGGGGCACAGGGAACAATCAGCCCCAGCATTTT	CAGGTGNNQPQHF
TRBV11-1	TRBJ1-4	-	TGTGCCAGCAGCCTCAACGGTGGAGGGGTAACTAATGAAAAACTGTTTTTT	CASSLNGGGVTNEKLFF
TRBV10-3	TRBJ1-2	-	TGTGCCATCAGTGAGTACCGGAACCGGGCGGGCAGCCGGGGCTACACCTTC	CAISEYRNRAGSRGYTF
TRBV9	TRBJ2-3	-	TGTGCCAGCAGCGTAGTGGGGACTCCTCTATCCACAGATACGCAGTATTTT	CASSVVGTPLSTDTQYF
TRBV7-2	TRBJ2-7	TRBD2	TGTGCCAGCAGCTTAGGTGGCGGGGGGCTTGAGCAGTACTTC	CASSLGGGGLEQYF
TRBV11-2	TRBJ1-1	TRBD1	TGTGCCAGCAGTTCGACAGGGGCTGAAGCTTTCTTT	CASSSTGAEAFF
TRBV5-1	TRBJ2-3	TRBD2	TGCGCCAGCAGCTTGGCCTCGGGGGGGCGGGATACGCAGTATTTT	CASSLASGGRDTQYF
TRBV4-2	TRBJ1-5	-	TGTGCCAGCAGCCAAGATGTCGGTGGGGGCGGACAGCCCCAGCATTTT	CASSQDVGGGGQPQHF
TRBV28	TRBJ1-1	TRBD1	TGTGCCAGCAGAACTACAGGGGAAGGAACTGAAGCTTTCTTT	CASRTTGEGTEAFF
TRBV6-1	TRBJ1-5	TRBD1	TGTGCCAGCAGTGAACTCAGGGGGCCGAGCAATCAGCCCCAGCATTTT	CASSELRGPSNQPQHF
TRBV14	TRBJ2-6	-	TGTGCCAGCAGCCAATTCGGTGCGGCCTTGTCTGGGGCCAACGTCCTGACTTTC	CASSQFGAALSGANVLTF
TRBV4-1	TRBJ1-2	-	TGCGCCAGCAGCCTTATTTCGGGGGAGGATGGCTACACCTTC	CASSLISGEDGYTF
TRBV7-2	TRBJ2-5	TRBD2	TGTGCCAGCGAGGGGCGGGAGTCACGAGAGACCCAGTACTTC	CASEGRESRETQYF
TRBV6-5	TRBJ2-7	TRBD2	TGTGCCAGCAGTTTAACCGGGACTAGCGGGACCTACGAGCAGTACTTC	CASSLTGTSGTYEQYF
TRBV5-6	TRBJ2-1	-	TGTGCCAGCAGCAAACTATGGGACAATGAGCAGTTCTTC	CASSKLWDNEQFF
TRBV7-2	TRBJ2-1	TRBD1	TGTGCCAGCAGCGGAGGGACAGGGTATCGAAACAATGAGCAGTTCTTC	CASSGGTGYRNNEQFF
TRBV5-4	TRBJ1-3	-	TGTGCCAGCAGCTCGAACCGGGGGAACTCTGGAAACACCATATATTTT	CASSSNRGNSGNTIYF
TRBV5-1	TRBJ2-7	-	TGCGCCAGCAGCTTGGGTTCTAGAGTCTACGAGCAGTACTTC	CASSLGSRVYEQYF
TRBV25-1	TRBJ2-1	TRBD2	TGTGCCAGCAGTCCCGGGACTAGCTTGTACAATGAGCAGTTCTTC	CASSPGTSLYNEQFF